The 26 T cell receptor beta chains reported below all come from one sample, sequenced in a study of PD-1 blockade in classical Hodgkin lymphoma. Assay: immunoSEQ multiplex PCR; the TCRdb copy retains only in-frame clones and omits some. The data hold fewer than 65,000 clones, with approximately 90% observed a single time. Every patient relapsed after autologous stem cell transplantation, and brentuximab vedotin exposure varied. Material: peripheral blood mononuclear cells (PBMCs), obtained at baseline. These receptors all come from a human donor with classical Hodgkin lymphoma.

The V call is TRBV6-4, the J call TRBJ2-1; a weak D match, TRBD2 (6 bases). The CDR3 has 14 residues. Germline assignment: CDR1 MRHNA and CDR2 SNTAGT. Trimming removed 6 bases at V and 8 bases at J, with 17 bases between. The CDR3 DNA reads TGTGCCAGCAGCCGGGACTGGACCGGGGATGAGCAGTTCTTC. Residues: CASSRDWTGDEQFF.

The CDR3 DNA reads TGCGCCAGCAGTGAGGGCGGGTACGAGCAGTACTTC. This sequence encodes CASSEGGYEQYF. The chain has TRBV10-2 and TRBJ2-7, with D possibly being TRBD2 (5 bases). Germline V CDR1 and CDR2: WSHSY, SAAADI. V was clipped by 2 bases and J by 4 bases, with 6 bases between them. This CDR3 contains 12 residues.

The V gene is TRBV5-1, the J gene TRBJ2-2; no definite D call. The CDR3 totals 12 residues. Per the germline V gene, CDR1 is SGHRS and CDR2 is YFSETQ. V was shortened by 4 bases and J by 7 bases, with 8 bases between the two germline ends. CDR3 bases: TGCGCCAGCAGCAGTGGGAACGGGGAGCTGTTTTTT. Protein product: CASSSGNGELFF.

V usage is TRBV15 and J usage is TRBJ2-7; 11 positions agree with TRBD1. The CDR3 has 15 amino acids. V was clipped by 3 bases and J by 2 bases; unmatched bases: 3. Germline values: CDR1 LNHNV, CDR2 YYDKDF (reference sequence). CDR3 DNA: TGTGCCACCAGCAGTTGGACAGGGGGCCCCTACGAGCAGTACTTC. This translates into CATSSWTGGPYEQYF.

The chain carries TRBV10-3 and TRBJ1-1; D gene unclear. The CDR3 contains 14 residues. V lost 2 bases, J lost 0 bases, and 7 bases lay in between. In germline, CDR1 is ENHRY, CDR2 SYGVKD. The CDR3 sequence is CAISELSMNTEAFF. The CDR3 nucleotides are TGTGCCATCAGTGAGCTCTCAATGAACACTGAAGCTTTCTTT.

The chain couples TRBV10-3 to TRBJ2-1; 7 bases are a match to TRBD1. The CDR3 length is 14 residues. Germline CDR1 and CDR2: ENHRY and SYGVKD. The V and J ends lost 2 bases and 3 bases, in that order; junction bases with no gene match: 1. CDR3 residues: CAISERDSYNEQFF. Written as DNA, the CDR3 is TGTGCCATCAGTGAGCGGGACAGCTACAATGAGCAGTTCTTC.

The chain is built from TRBV30 and TRBJ2-4; tentative D call: TRBD2 (5 bases). Trimming pared 8 bases from V and 0 bases from J, leaving 26 bases between. The length of the CDR3 is 18 residues. CDR1 and CDR2 from the germline V gene are GTSNPN and SVGIG (reference sequence). The CDR3 DNA reads TGTGCCGTAGAACTCTGGGGAGAAGCCCGATTAGCCAAAAACATTCAGTACTTC. Its protein product is CAVELWGEARLAKNIQYF.

This sequence joins TRBV27 and TRBJ1-5, with D perhaps matching TRBD1 (6 bases). Germline CDR1 is MNHEY and CDR2 is SMNVEV (reference sequence). Between the trimmed V and J ends, which lost 3 bases and 5 bases, there was a span of 20 bases. This CDR3 has 17 amino acids. The DNA of the CDR3 is TGTGCCAGCAGTTTCGCACGACCGGGACAAATTTATCAGCCCCAGCATTTT. Translated, it gives CASSFARPGQIYQPQHF.

The rearrangement uses TRBV7-8 and TRBJ1-1; D not certain. Germline lookup yields CDR1 SGHVS and CDR2 FQNEAQ. Deletions cut 5 bases from V and 1 base from J, with 14 bases between. The CDR3 has 15 residues. CDR3 sequence reads: CASSPRVGTNTEAFF. Written as DNA, the CDR3 is TGTGCCAGCAGCCCTCGGGTGGGCACGAACACTGAAGCTTTCTTT.

The J gene is TRBJ1-2, the V gene TRBV29-1, with D unclear. This CDR3 spans 10 amino acids. CDR1 SQVTM and CDR2 ANQGSEA come from the germline V gene. Trimming cost V 7 bases and J 4 bases, with 7 bases left between them. The CDR3 is CSDETYGYTF. Here the CDR3 DNA reads TGCAGCGACGAGACCTATGGCTACACCTTC.

This chain connects TRBV5-4 to TRBJ2-2, with TRBD1 identical over 8 bases. V was pared by 2 bases and J by 3 bases, with 6 bases of the junction left unmatched. The CDR3 runs 16 residues. Germline V gene sequence: CDR1 SGHNT, CDR2 YYREEE (reference sequence). For the CDR3, the DNA is TGTGCCAGCAGCTTCCCCGGGACAGGAGACACCGGGGAGCTGTTTTTT. Its protein is CASSFPGTGDTGELFF. Using reference TRBV5-4 and TRBJ2-2 for the parts outside the CDR3, the full variable domain is ETGVTQSPTHLIKTRGQQVTLRCSSQSGHNTVSWYQQALGQGPQFIFQYYREEENGRGNFPPRFSGLQFPNYSSELNVNALELDDSALYLCASSFPGTGDTGELFFGEGSRLTVL.

This rearrangement joins TRBV4-2 to TRBJ2-3; 11 bases are shared with TRBD2. Germline V gene lookup returns CDR1 LGHNA and CDR2 YNFKEQ. The CDR3 consists of 18 residues. The V gene end was trimmed by 4 bases and the J gene end by 6 bases; junction bases not matched to a gene: 15. CDR3 in DNA: TGTGCCAGCAGCCCGCGGAGCACTAGTAGCGGGGGGGTTGATACGCAGTATTTT. It codes for CASSPRSTSSGGVDTQYF.

The chain has TRBV30 and TRBJ1-2; D not resolved. CDR1 and CDR2 (germline): GTSNPN, SVGIG (reference sequence). Trimming took off 4 bases at V and 6 bases at J, with 12 bases between the two ends. This CDR3 comprises 12 residues. The CDR3 here is CAWKSTADGYTF. The CDR3 DNA is TGTGCCTGGAAGAGCACCGCTGATGGCTACACCTTC.

The chain joins TRBV11-2 to TRBJ1-2; no clear D. The CDR3 runs to 15 residues. In germline, CDR1 is SGHAT, CDR2 FQNNGV. V lost 2 bases, J lost 5 bases, and 15 bases lay in between. CDR3 loop: CASSLSTMGGYGYTF. CDR3 sequence (DNA): TGTGCCAGCAGCTTAAGTACTATGGGAGGGTATGGCTACACCTTC.

The chain combines TRBV7-9 with TRBJ2-7, with D possibly called TRBD1 or TRBD2 (5 bases each). This CDR3 has 15 residues. Germline-derived CDR1 and CDR2 are SEHNR and FQNEAQ (reference sequence). Trimming took 4 bases from V and 0 from J, leaving 13 bases between them. The CDR3, as DNA: TGTGCCAGCAGCTCCTCTAGGGACGGCTCCTACGAGCAGTACTTC. This sequence encodes CASSSSRDGSYEQYF.

The gene calls are TRBV27 and TRBJ2-7; perhaps D is TRBD1 or TRBD2 (5 bases each). V was clipped by 6 bases and J by 1 base, with 16 bases between them. This CDR3 has 15 amino acids. Germline V gene data show CDR1 as MNHEY and CDR2 as SMNVEV (reference sequence). The CDR3 reads CASRAIGTGSYEQYF. The DNA for the CDR3 is TGTGCCAGCAGAGCAATCGGGACGGGTTCCTACGAGCAGTACTTC.

V usage is TRBV11-1 and J usage is TRBJ1-6, with no clear D. The CDR3 extends over 13 amino acids. The germline gives CDR1 SGHAT, CDR2 FQDESV (reference sequence). The V and J ends lost 6 bases and 10 bases respectively, with 13 bases between them. CDR3 in DNA: TGTGCCAGCAGTTCCAAGACCGGATCACCCCTCCACTTT. Protein: CASSSKTGSPLHF.

The rearrangement links TRBV25-1 to TRBJ2-5, with TRBD2 matching 9 bases. Germline CDR1 reads MGHDK; CDR2 reads SYGVNS. Trimming at V came to 3 bases and at J to 5 bases, leaving 16 bases not matched to a gene. The CDR3 has 18 residues. The CDR3 is CASSDPRLGLAGVETQYF. For the CDR3, the DNA is TGTGCCAGCAGTGACCCCCGCTTGGGGTTAGCGGGGGTCGAGACCCAGTACTTC.

This clone was seen once. The gene calls are TRBV28 and TRBJ2-2; 12 nucleotides line up with TRBD2. This CDR3 region has 17 residues. Germline CDR1 and CDR2: MDHEN and SYDVKM. V lost 5 bases and J lost 4; bases outside the gene matches: 8. CDR3 loop: CASSVTSGGLGTGELFF. DNA of the CDR3: TGTGCCAGCAGTGTAACTAGCGGGGGGCTCGGCACCGGGGAGCTGTTTTTT.

CDR3 sequence: CATSRDKARNNEQFF. For the CDR3, the DNA is TGTGCCACCAGCAGAGATAAGGCAAGGAACAATGAGCAGTTCTTC. This rearrangement joins TRBV15 to TRBJ2-1, with D unresolved. The germline CDR1 and CDR2 sequences are LNHNV and YYDKDF (reference sequence). The CDR3 consists of 15 residues. V was trimmed by 0 bases and J by 5 bases, leaving 11 bases between them.

The V gene is TRBV5-4, the J gene TRBJ2-5, with no clear D. Trimming took 3 bases from V and 3 from J, leaving 9 bases between them. The CDR3 extends over 13 amino acids. Looked up from germline, CDR1 is SGHNT and CDR2 is YYREEE (reference sequence). CDR3 sequence: CASSYPHKETQYF. The DNA for the CDR3 is TGTGCCAGCAGCTACCCCCACAAAGAGACCCAGTACTTC.

The V call is TRBV19, the J call TRBJ1-1; D unresolved. CDR1 is LNHDA, CDR2 SQIVND, per germline (reference sequence). The CDR3 has 10 residues. The V end was cut by 9 bases, the J end by 4 bases, with 6 bases between. This chain's CDR3 is CASVGTEAFF. DNA of the CDR3: TGTGCCAGCGTAGGCACTGAAGCTTTCTTT.

This clone was seen only a few times. This chain connects TRBV2 to TRBJ1-1; no firm D call. V lost 10 bases to trimming and J lost 1 base, with 10 bases between them. The germline gives CDR1 SNHLY, CDR2 FYNNEI. CDR3 length: 12 amino acids. The CDR3 DNA sequence: TGTGCCAACCTTTTGGGGAACACTGAAGCTTTCTTT. Translating gives CANLLGNTEAFF.

The rearrangement joins TRBV19 to TRBJ2-7; D gene unclear. V was clipped by 10 bases and J by 1 base, with 11 bases between them. CDR1 is LNHDA, CDR2 SQIVND, per germline (reference sequence). The CDR3 runs 12 residues. The CDR3 loop reads CATSGVSYEQYF. DNA for the CDR3: TGTGCCACCTCCGGAGTATCCTACGAGCAGTACTTC.

This clone was seen just once. The J gene is TRBJ2-7, the V gene TRBV18; 8 bases agree with TRBD1. After removal of 5 bases from V and 0 bases from J, the junction contained 3 bases not matched to a gene. Germline V gene sequence: CDR1 KGHSH, CDR2 LQKENI. The CDR3 is 14 amino acids. The CDR3 DNA sequence: TGTGCCAGCTCAAACGGACAGGGCTCCTACGAGCAGTACTTC. Translating it yields CASSNGQGSYEQYF.

The count of this clone is one. The V gene is TRBV15, the J gene TRBJ2-7; 8 positions match TRBD1. CDR3 length: 15 amino acids. Germline V lookup: CDR1 LNHNV, CDR2 YYDKDF (reference sequence). Trimming cost V 3 bases and J 6 bases; bases outside gene matches: 10. CDR3 region: CATSRRRQGYSEQYF. The CDR3 bases are TGTGCCACCAGCAGGCGAAGACAGGGGTATTCCGAGCAGTACTTC.